This entry lists 19 T cell receptor beta chains sequenced from one sample in a study of shared clonotypes between healthy human individuals. Generated by immunoSEQ multiplex PCR, the TCRdb table keeps only in-frame clones and is missing some. In the table there are 90,000 to 150,000 clones, over 65% of which are singletons. The sequenced material came from memory CD8+ T cells sorted from blood. Subset: CD45RO+ cells pooled with CCR7-negative TemRA cells. Source of these receptors: a woman aged 30 to 39 in good health.

This clone was counted at least ten times. The chain has TRBV7-9 and TRBJ2-3, with D possibly matching TRBD2 (6 bases). V dropped 2 bases and J dropped 14 bases, with 20 bases sitting between them. Germline values: CDR1 SEHNR, CDR2 FQNEAQ (reference sequence). CDR3 length: 14 amino acids. CDR3 bases: TGTGCCAGCAGCTTAACCGGCGGGACTGCAGGAATGTATTTT. As protein: CASSLTGGTAGMYF.

This sequence joins TRBV6-6 and TRBJ1-2; 7 bases match TRBD1. Trimming at V came to 6 bases and at J to 6 bases, leaving 13 bases not matched to a gene. Germline lookup yields CDR1 MNHNY and CDR2 SVGAGI (reference sequence). CDR3 length: 15 amino acids. The DNA of the CDR3 is TGTGCCAGCAGAGCCGGGACAGCCGAAAGCGATGGCTACACCTTC. Protein sequence: CASRAGTAESDGYTF.

For the CDR3, the DNA is TGTGCCACCAGCAGATCCACCGGTGGGGATTCACCCCTCCACTTT. Its translation: CATSRSTGGDSPLHF. The chain recombines TRBV15 with TRBJ1-6; D unclear. Germline loops: CDR1 LNHNV, CDR2 YYDKDF (reference sequence). Between the trimmed V and J ends, which lost 2 bases and 8 bases, there was a span of 13 bases. The CDR3 is 15 residues long. Full variable domain (rest looked up from reference TRBV15 and TRBJ1-6): DAMVIQNPRYQVTQFGKPVTLSCSQTLNHNVMYWYQQKSSQAPKLLFHYYDKDFNNEADTPDNFQSRRPNTSFCFLDIRSPGLGDTAMYLCATSRSTGGDSPLHFGNGTRLTVT.

This clone is a singleton in its sample. The CDR3 sequence is CASSWGTIGKGGTDTQYF. CDR3 bases: TGCGCCAGCAGCTGGGGGACTATCGGAAAGGGTGGCACAGATACGCAGTATTTT. The chain carries TRBV5-1 and TRBJ2-3; 7 bases line up with TRBD2. CDR3 length equals 18 residues. Germline V gene sequence: CDR1 SGHRS, CDR2 YFSETQ. The junction had 14 bases not matched to a gene; V was cut back by 3 bases and J by 1 base.

The chain links TRBV7-8 to TRBJ1-5; D gene ambiguous. V lost 5 bases to trimming and J lost 6 bases, with 29 bases between them. The CDR3 covers 19 residues. Germline V gene sequence: CDR1 SGHVS, CDR2 FQNEAQ. CDR3 nucleotides: TGTGCCAGCAGCGTTAAGTCGAGGCGGAAAGAGACCCGCGGTCAGCCCCAGCATTTT. It encodes CASSVKSRRKETRGQPQHF.

This clone was observed a few times. The chain is built from TRBV5-1 and TRBJ2-3, with a tentative D call TRBD2 (5 bases). The CDR3 has 17 amino acids. The germline V and J ends were trimmed by 5 bases and 3 bases, with 22 bases remaining between them. In germline, CDR1 is SGHRS, CDR2 YFSETQ. The CDR3 protein is CASSPTTLESGTDTQYF. CDR3 nucleotide sequence: TGCGCCAGCAGTCCGACAACTCTGGAGTCGGGGACAGATACGCAGTATTTT. Combining the CDR3 with reference TRBV5-1 and TRBJ2-3 gives the whole variable domain KAGVTQTPRYLIKTRGQQVTLSCSPISGHRSVSWYQQTPGQGLQFLFEYFSETQRNKGNFPGRFSGRQFSNSRSEMNVSTLELGDSALYLCASSPTTLESGTDTQYFGPGTRLTVL.

For this clone: This may be a read error, as it is one base from a much larger clone. This chain connects TRBV29-1 to TRBJ2-3, with TRBD1 identical over 7 bases. Germline values: CDR1 SQVTM, CDR2 ANQGSEA. The V gene end was trimmed by 8 bases and the J gene end by 3 bases; junction bases not matched to a gene: 8. The CDR3 contains 13 residues. CDR3 residues: CSTSTGPTDTQYF. The CDR3 DNA sequence: TGCAGCACATCGACAGGGCCAACAGATACGCAGTATTTT.

The V call is TRBV5-1, the J call TRBJ2-7; D possibly matches TRBD1 or TRBD2 (5 bases each). The length of the CDR3 is 16 residues. The V gene lost 0 bases and the J gene lost 4 bases, with 17 bases spanning the gap. Germline V gene data show CDR1 as SGHRS and CDR2 as YFSETQ. This CDR3 is CASSLAGTDAGYEQYF. The CDR3 DNA is TGCGCCAGCAGCTTGGCCGGGACCGACGCCGGGTACGAGCAGTACTTC.

This clone has more than one count but fewer than ten. V and J are TRBV28 and TRBJ2-1; TRBD2 aligns across 14 bases. V lost 5 bases to trimming and J lost 6 bases; unmatched junction nucleotides: 9. The CDR3 sequence is 17 residues long. Looked up from germline, CDR1 is MDHEN and CDR2 is SYDVKM. The CDR3 sequence is CASSPSPGLAGVNEQFF. The CDR3 nucleotides read TGTGCCAGCAGTCCCTCTCCGGGACTAGCGGGAGTCAATGAGCAGTTCTTC.

This clone was detected only a few times. CDR3 nucleotide sequence: TGTGCCAGCTCACCAACAAGAAACTACGAGCAGTACTTC. This codes for CASSPTRNYEQYF. V is TRBV18 and J is TRBJ2-7; D uncertain. The V end lost 2 bases, the J end lost 3 bases, and 8 bases lay between the germline ends. Germline values: CDR1 KGHSH, CDR2 LQKENI. There are 13 residues in the CDR3.

This sequence joins TRBV25-1 and TRBJ2-7, with 9 bases matching TRBD1. Per the germline V gene, CDR1 is MGHDK and CDR2 is SYGVNS. V was clipped by 1 base and J by 9 bases; unmatched bases: 7. This CDR3 has 14 residues. The CDR3 DNA sequence: TGTGCCAGCAGTGAATTCGGGACAGGGCCCATGCAGTACTTC. It specifies CASSEFGTGPMQYF.

V gene TRBV5-4 combines with J gene TRBJ2-1, with D maybe TRBD1 (6 bases). V lost 0 bases and J lost 0, with 13 bases in between. Germline V gene data show CDR1 as SGHNT and CDR2 as YYREEE (reference sequence). The CDR3 sequence is 17 residues long. The CDR3 nucleotides are TGTGCCAGCAGCTTGGCCAAGGGACAAATCTCCTACAATGAGCAGTTCTTC. This encodes CASSLAKGQISYNEQFF.

The CDR3 loop reads CASSLSSEGGNTGELFF. The CDR3 region has the DNA TGTGCCAGCAGCTTATCTTCCGAGGGGGGAAACACCGGGGAGCTGTTTTTT. V usage is TRBV11-3 and J usage is TRBJ2-2; D possibly uses TRBD1 or TRBD2 (6 bases each). The CDR3 spans 17 residues. From germline, CDR1 is SGHNT and CDR2 YENEEA. V dropped 2 bases and J dropped 2 bases, with 15 bases sitting between them.

The rearrangement uses TRBV27 and TRBJ1-2; D is ambiguous. Looked up from germline, CDR1 is MNHEY and CDR2 is SMNVEV (reference sequence). CDR3 length: 15 residues. V was shortened by 6 bases and J by 6 bases, with 20 bases between the two germline ends. The DNA for the CDR3 is TGTGCCAGCAGAAAGCTTGGGTGGGATCAAGATGGCTACACCTTC. Translated, it gives CASRKLGWDQDGYTF.

There are a few counts of this clone. The J gene is TRBJ2-5, the V gene TRBV5-6; 9 nucleotides line up with TRBD2. This CDR3 region has 18 residues. The V gene's germline CDR1 is SGHDT and CDR2 YYEEEE. V lost 2 bases and J lost 1; bases outside the gene matches: 12. For the CDR3, the DNA is TGTGCCAGCAGCTTAGCGGGAGGAACCCCAGAAGTCCAAGAGACCCAGTACTTC. Residues: CASSLAGGTPEVQETQYF. The variable domain in full, with the rest retrieved from reference TRBV5-6 and TRBJ2-5, is DAGVTQSPTHLIKTRGQQVTLRCSPKSGHDTVSWYQQALGQGPQFIFQYYEEEERQRGNFPDRFSGHQFPNYSSELNVNALLLGDSALYLCASSLAGGTPEVQETQYFGPGTRLLVL.

There are a few counts of this clone. The V and J genes are TRBV6-1 and TRBJ1-5, with D possibly matching TRBD1 (5 bases). The CDR3 covers 15 residues. The V gene's germline CDR1 is MNHNS and CDR2 SASEGT. Trimming pared 0 bases from V and 1 base from J, leaving 7 bases between. The CDR3 loop is CASSEAEGSNQPQHF. DNA for the CDR3: TGTGCCAGCAGTGAAGCAGAGGGGAGCAATCAGCCCCAGCATTTT.

This clone was observed a single time. V and J are TRBV9 and TRBJ2-3, with 9 bases lining up with TRBD2. The J segment lost 0 bases and the V segment lost 6 bases, leaving 2 bases of the junction unmatched. The CDR3 contains 14 residues. Germline V gives CDR1 SGDLS, CDR2 YYNGEE. The CDR3 reads CASNLAGSTDTQYF. CDR3 in DNA: TGTGCCAGCAACCTAGCGGGGAGCACAGATACGCAGTATTTT. The whole variable domain, remainder taken from reference TRBV9 and TRBJ2-3, is DSGVTQTPKHLITATGQRVTLRCSPRSGDLSVYWYQQSLDQGLQFLIQYYNGEERAKGNILERFSAQQFPDLHSELNLSSLELGDSALYFCASNLAGSTDTQYFGPGTRLTVL.

This chain joins TRBV6-5 and TRBJ2-1; D perhaps matches TRBD1 (7 bases). CDR1 is MNHEY and CDR2 is SVGAGI in the germline V gene. This CDR3 has 16 residues. V was pared by 6 bases and J by 9 bases, with 24 bases between. The CDR3 spells CASSYPGTAGRSEQFF. Written as DNA, the CDR3 is TGTGCCAGCAGCTACCCCGGGACAGCGGGCAGGAGTGAGCAGTTCTTC.

V and J are TRBV5-1 and TRBJ1-4, with 7 bases identical to TRBD1. The CDR3 sequence is 15 residues long. The V segment lost 4 bases and the J segment 4 bases; nucleotides outside the gene matches: 7. Germline assignment: CDR1 SGHRS and CDR2 YFSETQ. The chain's CDR3 is CASSQNRGGNEKLFF. The DNA for the CDR3 is TGCGCCAGCAGCCAGAACAGGGGTGGTAATGAAAAACTGTTTTTT. Variable domain in full (rest from reference TRBV5-1 and TRBJ1-4): KAGVTQTPRYLIKTRGQQVTLSCSPISGHRSVSWYQQTPGQGLQFLFEYFSETQRNKGNFPGRFSGRQFSNSRSEMNVSTLELGDSALYLCASSQNRGGNEKLFFGSGTQLSVL.